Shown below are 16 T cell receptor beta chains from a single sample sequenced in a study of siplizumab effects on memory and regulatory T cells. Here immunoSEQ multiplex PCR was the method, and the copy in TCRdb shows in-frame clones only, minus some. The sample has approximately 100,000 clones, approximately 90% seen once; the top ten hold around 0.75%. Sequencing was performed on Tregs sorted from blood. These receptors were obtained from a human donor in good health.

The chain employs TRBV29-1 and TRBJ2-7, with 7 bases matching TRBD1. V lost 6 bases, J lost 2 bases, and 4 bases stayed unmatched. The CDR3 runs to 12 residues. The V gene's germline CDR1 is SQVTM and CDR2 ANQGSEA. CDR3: CSVEGQTYEQYF. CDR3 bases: TGCAGCGTCGAGGGACAGACCTACGAGCAGTACTTC.

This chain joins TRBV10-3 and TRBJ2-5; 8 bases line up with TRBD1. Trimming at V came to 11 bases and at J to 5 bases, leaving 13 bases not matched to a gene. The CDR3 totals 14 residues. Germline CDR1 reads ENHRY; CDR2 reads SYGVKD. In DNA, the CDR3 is TGTGCCTCGCTCGGACAGGGCGAAAGGGAGACCCAGTACTTC. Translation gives CASLGQGERETQYF.

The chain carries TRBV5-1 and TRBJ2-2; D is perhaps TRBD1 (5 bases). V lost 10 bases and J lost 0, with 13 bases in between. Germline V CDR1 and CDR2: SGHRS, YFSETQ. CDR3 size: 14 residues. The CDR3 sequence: CACRAGTNTGELFF. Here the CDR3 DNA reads TGCGCCTGTAGGGCAGGGACGAACACCGGGGAGCTGTTTTTT.

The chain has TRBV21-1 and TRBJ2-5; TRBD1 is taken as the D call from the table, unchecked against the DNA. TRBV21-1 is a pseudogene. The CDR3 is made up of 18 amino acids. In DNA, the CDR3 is TGTGCCAGCAGCACGAAAGGGGCCACGGGACAGATCGTCGGGACCCAGTACTTC. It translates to CASSTKGATGQIVGTQYF.

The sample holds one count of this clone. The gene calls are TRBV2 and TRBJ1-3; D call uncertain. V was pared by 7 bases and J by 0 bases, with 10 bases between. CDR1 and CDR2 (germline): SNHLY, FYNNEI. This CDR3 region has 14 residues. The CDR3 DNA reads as TGTGCCAGCAAGGCAACTAGCTCTGGAAACACCATATATTTT. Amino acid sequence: CASKATSSGNTIYF.

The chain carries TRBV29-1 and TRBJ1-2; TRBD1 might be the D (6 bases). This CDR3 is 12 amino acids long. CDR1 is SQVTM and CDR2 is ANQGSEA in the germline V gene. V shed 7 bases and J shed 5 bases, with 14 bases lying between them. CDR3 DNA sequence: TGCAGCGGAGGGGGAATGGGGTATGGCTACACCTTC. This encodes CSGGGMGYGYTF.

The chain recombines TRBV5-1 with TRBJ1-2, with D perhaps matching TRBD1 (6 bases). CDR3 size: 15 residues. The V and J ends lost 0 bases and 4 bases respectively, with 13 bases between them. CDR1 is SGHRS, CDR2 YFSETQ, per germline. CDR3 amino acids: CASSLASGEGYGYTF. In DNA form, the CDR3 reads TGCGCCAGCAGCTTGGCGTCAGGGGAAGGCTATGGCTACACCTTC.

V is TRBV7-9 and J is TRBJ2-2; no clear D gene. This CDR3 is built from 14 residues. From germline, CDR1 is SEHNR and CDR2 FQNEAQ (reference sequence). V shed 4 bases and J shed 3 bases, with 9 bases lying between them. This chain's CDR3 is CASSSPQDTGELFF. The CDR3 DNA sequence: TGTGCCAGCAGCTCGCCTCAGGACACCGGGGAGCTGTTTTTT.

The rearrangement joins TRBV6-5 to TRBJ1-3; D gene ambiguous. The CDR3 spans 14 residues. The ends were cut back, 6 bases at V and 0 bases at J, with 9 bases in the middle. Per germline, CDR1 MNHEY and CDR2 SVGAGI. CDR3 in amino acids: CASRPGYSGNTIYF. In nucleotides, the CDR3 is TGTGCCAGCAGGCCCGGATACTCTGGAAACACCATATATTTT.

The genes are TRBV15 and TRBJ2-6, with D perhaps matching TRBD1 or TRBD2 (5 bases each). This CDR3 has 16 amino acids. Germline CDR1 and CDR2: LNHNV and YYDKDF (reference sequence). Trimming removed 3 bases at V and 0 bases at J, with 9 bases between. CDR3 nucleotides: TGTGCCACCAGCAGGGGACGGTCCTCTGGGGCCAACGTCCTGACTTTC. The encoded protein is CATSRGRSSGANVLTF.

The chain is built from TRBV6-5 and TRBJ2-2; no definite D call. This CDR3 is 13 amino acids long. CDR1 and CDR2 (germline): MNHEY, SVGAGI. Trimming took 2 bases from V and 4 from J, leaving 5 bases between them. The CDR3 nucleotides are TGTGCCAGCAGTTACAAATCCACCGGGGAGCTGTTTTTT. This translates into CASSYKSTGELFF.

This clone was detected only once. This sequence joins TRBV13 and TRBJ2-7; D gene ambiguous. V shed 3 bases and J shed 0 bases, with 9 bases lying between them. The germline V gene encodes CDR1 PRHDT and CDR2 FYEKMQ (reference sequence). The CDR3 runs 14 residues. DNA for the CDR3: TGTGCCAGCAGCTTTTCGGCTATCTCCTACGAGCAGTACTTC. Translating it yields CASSFSAISYEQYF.

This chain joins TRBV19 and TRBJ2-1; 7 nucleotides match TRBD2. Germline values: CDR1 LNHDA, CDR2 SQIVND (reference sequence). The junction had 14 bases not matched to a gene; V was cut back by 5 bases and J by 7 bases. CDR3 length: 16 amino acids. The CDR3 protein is CASSSPRGSSGNEQFF. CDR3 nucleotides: TGTGCCAGTAGTTCTCCTCGCGGGAGTAGTGGTAATGAGCAGTTCTTC. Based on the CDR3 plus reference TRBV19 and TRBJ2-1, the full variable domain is DGGITQSPKYLFRKEGQNVTLSCEQNLNHDAMYWYRQDPGQGLRLIYYSQIVNDFQKGDIAEGYSVSREKKESFPLTVTSAQKNPTAFYLCASSSPRGSSGNEQFFGPGTRLTVL.

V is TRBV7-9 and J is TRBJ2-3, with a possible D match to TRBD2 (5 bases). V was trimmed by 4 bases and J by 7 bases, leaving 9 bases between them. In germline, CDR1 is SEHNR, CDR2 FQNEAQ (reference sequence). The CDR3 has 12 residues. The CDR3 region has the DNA TGTGCCAGCAGCTATGAGGGTCATACGCAGTATTTT. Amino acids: CASSYEGHTQYF.

The CDR3 protein is CASSLGSSGANVLTF. The CDR3, as DNA: TGTGCCAGCAGTTTGGGCTCCTCTGGGGCCAACGTCCTGACTTTC. The genes are TRBV27 and TRBJ2-6, with D unclear. CDR1 is MNHEY, CDR2 SMNVEV, per germline (reference sequence). Trimming removed 3 bases from V and 0 bases from J, with 6 bases in between. The CDR3 runs to 15 residues.

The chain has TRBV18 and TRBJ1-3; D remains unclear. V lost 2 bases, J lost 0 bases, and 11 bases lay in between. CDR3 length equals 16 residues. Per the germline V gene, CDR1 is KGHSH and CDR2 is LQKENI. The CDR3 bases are TGTGCCAGCTCACCAGCAACGAAAAGCTCTGGAAACACCATATATTTT. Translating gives CASSPATKSSGNTIYF.